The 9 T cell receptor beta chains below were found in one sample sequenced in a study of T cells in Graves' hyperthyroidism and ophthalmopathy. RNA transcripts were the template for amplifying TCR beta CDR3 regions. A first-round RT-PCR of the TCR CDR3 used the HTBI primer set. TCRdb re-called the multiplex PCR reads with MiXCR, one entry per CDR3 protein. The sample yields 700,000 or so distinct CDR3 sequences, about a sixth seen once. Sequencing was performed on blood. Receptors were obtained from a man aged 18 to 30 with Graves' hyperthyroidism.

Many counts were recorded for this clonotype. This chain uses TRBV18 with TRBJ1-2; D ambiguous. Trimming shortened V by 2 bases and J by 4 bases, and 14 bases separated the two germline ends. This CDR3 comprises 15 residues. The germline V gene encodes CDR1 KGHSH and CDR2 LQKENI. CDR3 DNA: TGTGCCAGCTCACCATTCGACCCAAACACCTATGGCTACACCTTC. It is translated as CASSPFDPNTYGYTF.

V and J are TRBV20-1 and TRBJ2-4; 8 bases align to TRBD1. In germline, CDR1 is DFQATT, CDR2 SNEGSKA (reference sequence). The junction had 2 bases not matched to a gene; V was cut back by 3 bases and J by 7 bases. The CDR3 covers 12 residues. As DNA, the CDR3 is TGCAGTGCTAGCAGGGGGCACAACATTCAGTACTTC. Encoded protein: CSASRGHNIQYF.

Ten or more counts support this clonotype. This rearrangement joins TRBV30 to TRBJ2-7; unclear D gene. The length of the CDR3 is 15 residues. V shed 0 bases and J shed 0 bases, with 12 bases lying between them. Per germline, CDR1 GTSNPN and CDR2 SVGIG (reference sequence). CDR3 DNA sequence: TGTGCCTGGAGTGTAAGGCAGGCGTACTCCTACGAGCAGTACTTC. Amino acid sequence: CAWSVRQAYSYEQYF.

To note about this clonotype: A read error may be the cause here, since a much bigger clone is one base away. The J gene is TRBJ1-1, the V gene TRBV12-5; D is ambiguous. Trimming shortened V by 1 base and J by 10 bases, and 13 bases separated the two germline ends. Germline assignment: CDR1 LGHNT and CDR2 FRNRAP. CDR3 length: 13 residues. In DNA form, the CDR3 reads TGTGCTAGTGGTTTGGAACCAGGCGCTGGAGCTTTCTTT. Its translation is CASGLEPGAGAFF.

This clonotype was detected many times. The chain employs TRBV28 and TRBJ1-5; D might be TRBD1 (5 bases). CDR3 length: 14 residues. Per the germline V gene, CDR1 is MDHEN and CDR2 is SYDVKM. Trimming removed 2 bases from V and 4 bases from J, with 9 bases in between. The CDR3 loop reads CASSLRQKNQPQHF. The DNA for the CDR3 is TGTGCCAGCAGTTTACGACAGAAAAATCAGCCCCAGCATTTT.

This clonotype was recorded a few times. CDR3 bases: TGTGCCAGCAGCTTAAATAGCGGGAGGGCCGAGGAAGATACGCAGTATTTT. Its protein product is CASSLNSGRAEEDTQYF. The genes are TRBV7-2 and TRBJ2-3, with 11 bases lining up with TRBD2. The junction had 9 bases not matched to a gene; V was cut back by 2 bases and J by 5 bases. CDR3 length: 17 residues. Germline lookup yields CDR1 SGHTA and CDR2 FQGNSA. Complete variable domain (other parts from reference TRBV7-2 and TRBJ2-3): GAGVSQSPSNKVTEKGKDVELRCDPISGHTALYWYRQSLGQGLEFLIYFQGNSAPDKSGLPSDRFSAERTGGSVSTLTIQRTQQEDSAVYLCASSLNSGRAEEDTQYFGPGTRLTVL.

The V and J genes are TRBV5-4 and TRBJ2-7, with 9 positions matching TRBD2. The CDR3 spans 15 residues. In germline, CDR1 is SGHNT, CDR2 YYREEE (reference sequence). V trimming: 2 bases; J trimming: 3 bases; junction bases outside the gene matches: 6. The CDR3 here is CASSFSWREGYEQYF. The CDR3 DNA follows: TGTGCCAGCAGCTTCTCATGGCGGGAGGGCTACGAGCAGTACTTC.

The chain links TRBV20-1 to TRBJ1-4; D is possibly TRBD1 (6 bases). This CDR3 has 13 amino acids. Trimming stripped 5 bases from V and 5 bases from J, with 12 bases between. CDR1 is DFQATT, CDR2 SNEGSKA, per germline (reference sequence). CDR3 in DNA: TGCAGTGCTCCAGAAACAGGGAATGAAAAACTGTTTTTT. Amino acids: CSAPETGNEKLFF.

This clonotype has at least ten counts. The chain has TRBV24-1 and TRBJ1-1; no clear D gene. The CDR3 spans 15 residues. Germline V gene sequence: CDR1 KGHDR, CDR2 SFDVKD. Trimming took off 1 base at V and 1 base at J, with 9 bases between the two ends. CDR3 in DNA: TGTGCCACCAGTGATTTCTTACGGAGGAACACTGAAGCTTTCTTT. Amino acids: CATSDFLRRNTEAFF.